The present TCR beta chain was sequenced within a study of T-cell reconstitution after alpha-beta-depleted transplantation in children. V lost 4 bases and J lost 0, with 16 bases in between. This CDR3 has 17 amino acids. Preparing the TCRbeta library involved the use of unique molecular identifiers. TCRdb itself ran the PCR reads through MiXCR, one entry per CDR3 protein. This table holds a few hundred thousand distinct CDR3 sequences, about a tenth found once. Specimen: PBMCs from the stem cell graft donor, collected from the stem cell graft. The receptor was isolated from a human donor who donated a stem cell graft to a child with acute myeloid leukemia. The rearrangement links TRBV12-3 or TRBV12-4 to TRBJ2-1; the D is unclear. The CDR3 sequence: CASSSLHVVSSYNEQFF. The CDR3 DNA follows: TGTGCCAGCAGTTCCCTACATGTAGTAAGCTCCTACAATGAGCAGTTCTTC.